A single sample gave rise to the 4 T cell receptor beta chains below, sequenced in a study of Graves' ophthalmopathy and Graves' hyperthyroidism. CDR3 regions of TCR beta were amplified from RNA transcripts. HTBI-primed RT-PCR formed the first round, and a multiplex PCR formed the second. One entry per CDR3 protein, called by TCRdb with MiXCR from the multiplex PCR reads. This sample has almost 400,000 distinct CDR3 sequences, with about a sixth found just once. Sample: peripheral blood. Receptors were obtained from a woman aged 18-29 years with Graves' ophthalmopathy.

This clonotype was observed at least ten times. This chain connects TRBV7-2 to TRBJ1-2, with D uncertain. V was clipped by 9 bases and J by 2 bases, with 10 bases between them. The CDR3 length is 12 residues. Germline lookup yields CDR1 SGHTA and CDR2 FQGNSA. The CDR3 protein is CASMDGNYGYTF. The CDR3, as DNA: TGTGCCAGTATGGACGGCAACTATGGCTACACCTTC.

This clonotype was seen many times. The gene calls are TRBV18 and TRBJ2-7; 7 bases agree with TRBD1. This CDR3 is built from 12 residues. CDR1 KGHSH and CDR2 LQKENI come from the germline V gene. Trimming at V came to 6 bases and at J to 7 bases, leaving 6 bases not matched to a gene. CDR3 in amino acids: CASSPGTEEQYF. In nucleotides, the CDR3 is TGTGCCAGCTCCCCCGGGACAGAAGAGCAGTACTTC. The full variable domain, in which reference TRBV18 and TRBJ2-7 provide the parts outside the CDR3, is NAGVMQNPRHLVRRRGQEARLRCSPMKGHSHVYWYRQLPEEGLKFMVYLQKENIIDESGMPKERFSAEFPKEGPSILRIQQVVRGDSAAYFCASSPGTEEQYFGPGTRLTVT.

The V gene is TRBV30, the J gene TRBJ1-1; 8 bases align to TRBD1. CDR1 and CDR2 (germline): GTSNPN, SVGIG (reference sequence). The CDR3 totals 13 residues. The ends lost 3 bases at V and 5 bases at J; junction bases unmatched: 5. CDR3 sequence: CAWRGTGGTEAFF. In nucleotides, the CDR3 is TGTGCCTGGAGGGGGACAGGTGGGACTGAAGCTTTCTTT.

This clonotype came up many times. The V call is TRBV6-1, the J call TRBJ1-1, with D unresolved. V dropped 3 bases and J dropped 1 base, with 6 bases sitting between them. The germline gives CDR1 MNHNS, CDR2 SASEGT. The CDR3 has 13 residues. The CDR3, as DNA: TGTGCCAGCAGTGACACCGGGAACACTGAAGCTTTCTTT. Translation gives CASSDTGNTEAFF.